The clone carrying this TCR beta chain has only one observation. This specimen comes from a study of blood T cell repertoires in COVID-19. Some clones are missing from TCRdb's copy, which holds only in-frame ones; the method was immunoSEQ multiplex PCR. The sample records 120,000 to 150,000 clones, approximately 88% being singletons. The CDR3 spans 14 residues. The germline gives CDR1 MNHNS, CDR2 SASEGT. The germline V and J ends were trimmed by 7 bases and 5 bases, with 17 bases remaining between them. The specimen was peripheral blood. The genes are TRBV6-1 and TRBJ1-2; no clear D gene. The TCR comes from a human donor in a cohort sampled during active COVID-19. The CDR3 sequence: CASTLFGSWYGYTF. CDR3 DNA: TGTGCCAGCACCCTCTTCGGGTCATGGTATGGCTACACCTTC.